The source of this T cell receptor beta chain is a study of blood T cell repertoires in COVID-19 (dated by TCRdb to 2020 to 2021). As for the study more broadly: The collaborator samples originated in the United States, Italy and Spain and spanned the acute and convalescent phases of COVID-19. The prospective study material was composed of cDNA or gDNA derived from T cells, B-cell-depleted T cells, or PBMCs. The dataset comprised deeply sampled blood TCRbeta repertoires from subjects exposed to, actively infected with, or recovered from COVID-19. The repertoires were released in a freely available public database intended as a resource for research on the immune response to SARS-CoV-2. Samples came from the ongoing ImmuneRACE study (first 160 participants) plus 1,254 subjects from 6 global collaborators. A de-identified subject ID, COVID-19 status, age in years and sex were almost always included in the sample metadata. Where HLA class I and class II types were available, the types were taken from metadata supplied by the sample provider, not from assay-based typing. Overall study results and their limits: The amount of clinical and demographic metadata varied by source and participant and was provided uncurated.

At one collaborating source in Seattle, patients were enrolled during active infection and were followed longitudinally through the course of disease. Collaborating institutions collected whole blood in K2EDTA tubes following their own protocols. For TCRbeta analysis, collaborators shipped samples as frozen whole blood, isolated PBMCs, or DNA extracted from either of those sample types. Comment on this clone: Its specific antigen is unknown. No much larger clone is present one base from it, and per-base qualities are unavailable.

The CDR3, cysteine through phenylalanine, is 11 amino acids long. Only CDR3 DNA remains: 33 bases, in frame from the first base. The germline V gene (reference sequence) sets CDR1 to WNHNN and CDR2 to SYGVQD. At the junction V is shortened by 8 bases and J by 1 base, with 4 bases in between. TCRbeta CDR3 regions were amplified from genomic DNA by means of the immunoSEQ Assay, a bias-controlled multiplex PCR. The authors' analysis ran thus. Within the assay, amplification of reference gene primers was used to estimate how many nucleated cells each sample contained. Sequence reads were collapsed and filtered to measure the absolute abundance of every unique TCRbeta CDR3 rearrangement. For each sample, productive Simpson clonality was calculated as the square root of Simpson's diversity index across productive rearrangements. Imported from immuneACCESS, the table was reduced by TCRdb to in-frame sequences with V and J called. These copies leave out some clones; in studies compared against another copy, an unresolved V gene accounts for under half, and the cause of the remainder is not known. V and J calls and clone size come straight from that table; D and trimming were deduced from the DNA. For this sample the table gives 150,000 to 200,000 clones, of which around 90% were detected only once. The leading ten clones occupy around 4.8% of the sample.

Source material: peripheral blood. The chain employs TRBV10-1 and TRBJ2-3, with the D gene too uncertain to name. This clonotype originated in a man between 18 and 35 years old with COVID-19, enrolled during active disease. The DNA sequence reads TGCGCCAGCGGAGGCACAGATACGCAGTATTTT. It translates as CASGGTDTQYF.